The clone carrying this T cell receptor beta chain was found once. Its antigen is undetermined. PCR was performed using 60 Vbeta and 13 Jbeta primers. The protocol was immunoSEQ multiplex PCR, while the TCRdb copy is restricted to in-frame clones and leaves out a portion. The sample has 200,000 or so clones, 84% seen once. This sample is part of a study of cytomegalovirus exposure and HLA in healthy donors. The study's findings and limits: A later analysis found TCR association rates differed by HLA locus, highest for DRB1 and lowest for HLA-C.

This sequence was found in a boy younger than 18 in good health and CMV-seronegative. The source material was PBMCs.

Written as DNA, the CDR3 is TGTGCCAGCCAGCAGCCCACCGGGGGGGAGGCTTTCTTT. This codes for CASQQPTGGEAFF. The V gene is TRBV9, the J gene TRBJ1-1; a possible D gene is TRBD1 (5 bases). The CDR3 covers 13 residues. The ends were cut back, 7 bases at V and 11 bases at J, with 21 bases in the middle. CDR1 and CDR2 (germline): SGDLS, YYNGEE. The full variable domain, in which reference TRBV9 and TRBJ1-1 provide the parts outside the CDR3, is DSGVTQTPKHLITATGQRVTLRCSPRSGDLSVYWYQQSLDQGLQFLIQYYNGEERAKGNILERFSAQQFPDLHSELNLSSLELGDSALYFCASQQPTGGEAFFGQGTRLTVV.